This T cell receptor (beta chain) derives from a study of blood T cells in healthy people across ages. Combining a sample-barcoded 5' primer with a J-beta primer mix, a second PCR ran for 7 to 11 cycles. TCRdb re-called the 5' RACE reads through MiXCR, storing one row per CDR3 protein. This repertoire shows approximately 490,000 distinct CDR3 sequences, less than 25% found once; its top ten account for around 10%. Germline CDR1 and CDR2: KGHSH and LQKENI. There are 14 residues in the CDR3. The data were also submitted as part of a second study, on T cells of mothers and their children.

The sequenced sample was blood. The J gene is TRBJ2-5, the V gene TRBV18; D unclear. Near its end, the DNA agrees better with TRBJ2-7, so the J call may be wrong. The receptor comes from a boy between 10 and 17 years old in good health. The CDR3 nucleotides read TGTGCCAGCTCAAACCGGGCGAAAGTATACGAGCAGTACTTC. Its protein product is CASSNRAKVYEQYF.